Below are 30 T cell receptor beta chains sequenced from a single sample in a study of shared clonotypes between healthy human individuals. The table came from immunoSEQ multiplex PCR; TCRdb's copy has only in-frame clones and leaves some out. The table lists around 2.5 million clones, 80% to 95% of them singletons. Source material: naive CD4+ T cells from PBMCs. Subset defined: CD45RA+ positively selected. These receptors all stem from a man younger than 35 in good health. Some clones in this sample may be carry-over from other donors' samples.

The V gene is TRBV2, the J gene TRBJ2-7; 16 positions match TRBD2. CDR3 length equals 20 residues. The V segment lost 6 bases and the J segment 3 bases; nucleotides outside the gene matches: 17. Per germline, CDR1 SNHLY and CDR2 FYNNEI. The CDR3, as DNA: TGTGCCAGCAGAGCCCCACCCGGGACTAGCGGGAGGGCTCTCTACTACGAGCAGTACTTC. Its protein product is CASRAPPGTSGRALYYEQYF.

The V gene is TRBV2, the J gene TRBJ2-1; D possibly uses TRBD1 or TRBD2 (5 bases each). The V and J ends lost 10 bases and 7 bases respectively, with 14 bases between them. Germline CDR1 reads SNHLY; CDR2 reads FYNNEI. CDR3 length: 12 residues. In nucleotides, the CDR3 is TGTGCCATCAGGGACGGCTTTAATGAGCAGTTCTTC. It encodes CAIRDGFNEQFF. The full variable domain, completed using reference TRBV2 and TRBJ2-1, is EPEVTQTPSHQVTQMGQEVILRCVPISNHLYFYWYRQILGQKVEFLVSFYNNEISEKSEIFDDQFSVERPDGSNFTLKIRSTKLEDSAMYFCAIRDGFNEQFFGPGTRLTVL.

J is TRBJ2-5 and V is TRBV19; D unclear. CDR3 length: 12 residues. V was cut by 7 bases and J by 4 bases, with 10 bases left in between. CDR1 is LNHDA and CDR2 is SQIVND in the germline V gene (reference sequence). CDR3 DNA sequence: TGTGCCAGTACCGATGTGGGAGAGACCCAGTACTTC. This translates into CASTDVGETQYF.

V usage is TRBV4-2 and J usage is TRBJ2-7; unclear D gene. CDR3 length: 14 amino acids. Per the germline V gene, CDR1 is LGHNA and CDR2 is YNFKEQ. With 0 bases removed from V and 3 bases from J, the gap between germline ends came to 9 bases. CDR3 coding DNA: TGTGCCAGCAGCCAAGATTTTGTGGGCTACGAGCAGTACTTC. As protein: CASSQDFVGYEQYF.

This clone was picked up one time. The J gene is TRBJ2-1, the V gene TRBV6-6; 7 nucleotides match TRBD1. The CDR3 has 14 amino acids. CDR1 is MNHNY and CDR2 is SVGAGI in the germline V gene (reference sequence). J was trimmed by 6 bases and V by 10 bases; bases with no gene match: 12. As DNA, the CDR3 is TGTGCCACCGCGTTTTCCGGGACAGCCAATGAGCAGTTCTTC. It codes for CATAFSGTANEQFF.

The V gene is TRBV5-4, the J gene TRBJ2-3; D uncertain. V was pared by 3 bases and J by 3 bases, with 11 bases between. This CDR3 is 14 amino acids long. Germline V gene data show CDR1 as SGHNT and CDR2 as YYREEE (reference sequence). The CDR3 DNA reads TGTGCCAGCAGCTCTAAACTCAGTACAGATACGCAGTATTTT. As protein: CASSSKLSTDTQYF.

V gene TRBV5-1 combines with J gene TRBJ1-2; no clear D gene. Germline V CDR1 and CDR2: SGHRS, YFSETQ. This CDR3 region has 16 residues. With 3 bases removed from V and 0 bases from J, the gap between germline ends came to 15 bases. The CDR3 bases are TGCGCCAGCAGCTCCGCGACCGCGACCACTAACTATGGCTACACCTTC. Translating gives CASSSATATTNYGYTF.

This chain links TRBV5-8 with TRBJ1-2; 7 nucleotides line up with TRBD1. CDR3 length: 13 residues. Germline V gene sequence: CDR1 SGHTS, CDR2 YDEGEE. V shed 4 bases, J shed 3 bases, and the junction held 3 bases outside the gene matches. The CDR3 coding sequence is TGTGCCAGCAGCCGTGACAGGGACTATGGCTACACCTTC. Translated: CASSRDRDYGYTF.

The V call is TRBV5-4, the J call TRBJ2-1; TRBD2 matches 11 bases. The CDR3 covers 14 residues. J gave up 6 bases and V 6 bases, and 5 bases lay outside the gene matches. CDR1 and CDR2 from the germline V gene are SGHNT and YYREEE (reference sequence). The CDR3: CASTLAGGPNEQFF. The CDR3 region has the DNA TGTGCCAGCACCCTAGCGGGAGGCCCCAATGAGCAGTTCTTC.

This sequence joins TRBV2 and TRBJ2-3; TRBD1 is a possible D gene (5 bases). Trimming took off 7 bases at V and 5 bases at J, with 13 bases between the two ends. From germline, CDR1 is SNHLY and CDR2 FYNNEI. This CDR3 is 13 amino acids long. The CDR3 loop reads CASTLEGVDTQYF. CDR3 bases: TGTGCCAGCACTCTGGAAGGGGTAGATACGCAGTATTTT.

The V and J genes are TRBV7-9 and TRBJ2-7, with TRBD1 as a possible D gene (7 bases). The V gene lost 5 bases and the J gene lost 0 bases, with 14 bases spanning the gap. Germline V lookup: CDR1 SEHNR, CDR2 FQNEAQ (reference sequence). The CDR3 covers 15 residues. The CDR3, as DNA: TGTGCCAGCAGCCGCAGGGGGGATATCTCCTACGAGCAGTACTTC. Its translation: CASSRRGDISYEQYF.

The chain joins TRBV2 to TRBJ2-3, with 9 nucleotides matching TRBD2. Germline V gene lookup returns CDR1 SNHLY and CDR2 FYNNEI. The CDR3 extends over 16 amino acids. The V gene end was trimmed by 6 bases and the J gene end by 9 bases; junction bases not matched to a gene: 16. The CDR3 here is CASRPGASGAPGTQYF. DNA of the CDR3: TGTGCCAGCAGGCCCGGGGCTAGCGGGGCCCCAGGGACGCAGTATTTT. The full variable domain, in which reference TRBV2 and TRBJ2-3 provide the parts outside the CDR3, is EPEVTQTPSHQVTQMGQEVILRCVPISNHLYFYWYRQILGQKVEFLVSFYNNEISEKSEIFDDQFSVERPDGSNFTLKIRSTKLEDSAMYFCASRPGASGAPGTQYFGPGTRLTVL.

The chain couples TRBV4-3 to TRBJ2-7; 8 bases line up with TRBD1. This CDR3 contains 17 residues. Germline V gives CDR1 LGHNA, CDR2 YSLEER. J gave up 6 bases and V 4 bases, and 17 bases lay outside the gene matches. The CDR3 region is CASSPYVGQGGVTEQYF. For the CDR3, the DNA is TGCGCCAGCAGCCCCTACGTCGGACAGGGTGGGGTCACCGAGCAGTACTTC.

The table lists this clone with a few counts. The CDR3: CASSLRGNYGYTF. The DNA for the CDR3 is TGTGCCAGCAGCTTAAGAGGGAACTATGGCTACACCTTC. The chain joins TRBV7-2 to TRBJ1-2; unclear D gene. Germline V lookup: CDR1 SGHTA, CDR2 FQGNSA. The CDR3 extends over 13 amino acids. V was shortened by 2 bases and J by 2 bases, with 6 bases between the two germline ends.

The chain carries TRBV7-2 and TRBJ2-3; possible D gene TRBD2, 7 bases. Germline V gives CDR1 SGHTA, CDR2 FQGNSA. The CDR3 has 19 amino acids. The V and J ends lost 1 base and 2 bases respectively, with 22 bases between them. The CDR3: CASSLGGGGLLTVTDTQYF. The CDR3, as DNA: TGTGCCAGCAGCTTAGGAGGGGGAGGGCTCTTGACTGTCACAGATACGCAGTATTTT.

The chain recombines TRBV29-1 with TRBJ2-7, with D possibly being TRBD1 (5 bases). V was shortened by 7 bases and J by 2 bases, with 9 bases between the two germline ends. The CDR3 sequence is 11 residues long. Germline assignment: CDR1 SQVTM and CDR2 ANQGSEA. The CDR3 region has the DNA TGCAGCGCAGGCAGGGCCTACGAGCAGTACTTC. The encoded protein is CSAGRAYEQYF.

CDR3 amino acids: CASSYRELNSPLHF. The CDR3 nucleotides are TGCGCCAGCAGCTACCGGGAGTTGAATTCACCCCTCCACTTT. The chain is built from TRBV5-1 and TRBJ1-6, with D unresolved. V lost 3 bases and J lost 7, with 11 bases in between. The CDR3 totals 14 residues. CDR1 is SGHRS and CDR2 is YFSETQ in the germline V gene. Based on the CDR3 plus reference TRBV5-1 and TRBJ1-6, the full variable domain is KAGVTQTPRYLIKTRGQQVTLSCSPISGHRSVSWYQQTPGQGLQFLFEYFSETQRNKGNFPGRFSGRQFSNSRSEMNVSTLELGDSALYLCASSYRELNSPLHFGNGTRLTVT.

The rearrangement uses TRBV5-1 and TRBJ2-3; 13 positions agree with TRBD2. J was trimmed by 3 bases and V by 4 bases; bases with no gene match: 8. CDR3 size: 17 residues. Germline values: CDR1 SGHRS, CDR2 YFSETQ. The CDR3 spells CASSPWTSGRGTDTQYF. The CDR3 DNA follows: TGCGCCAGCAGCCCATGGACTAGCGGGAGAGGAACAGATACGCAGTATTTT.

This clone was found once. The chain is built from TRBV9 and TRBJ2-7, with 7 bases fitting TRBD2. Germline CDR1 and CDR2: SGDLS and YYNGEE. V gave up 3 bases and J gave up 0 bases; unmatched junction bases: 9. The CDR3 runs 16 residues. The CDR3 DNA sequence: TGTGCCAGCAGCGCTTCTAGCGGATCGTACTCCTACGAGCAGTACTTC. It translates to CASSASSGSYSYEQYF.

This CDR3 reads CASSLVGGNYGYTF. CDR3 in DNA: TGCGCCAGCAGCCTGGTCGGGGGAAACTATGGCTACACCTTC. V is TRBV4-3 and J is TRBJ1-2, with a possible D match to TRBD1 (5 bases). CDR1 is LGHNA and CDR2 is YSLEER in the germline V gene. V dropped 4 bases and J dropped 2 bases, with 11 bases sitting between them. The CDR3 length is 14 residues.

This chain links TRBV5-1 with TRBJ2-7, with D uncertain. Trimming removed 3 bases from V and 1 base from J, with 17 bases in between. CDR1 is SGHRS, CDR2 YFSETQ, per germline. CDR3 size: 16 residues. In DNA, the CDR3 is TGCGCCAGCAGCTCCCCACTCGGTACCCTTTCCTACGAGCAGTACTTC. It specifies CASSSPLGTLSYEQYF.

This clone showed up just once. V gene TRBV20-1 combines with J gene TRBJ2-7; D unresolved. The germline V gene encodes CDR1 DFQATT and CDR2 SNEGSKA (reference sequence). The CDR3 has 11 amino acids. The V gene lost 3 bases and the J gene lost 3 bases, with 6 bases spanning the gap. The CDR3 nucleotides read TGCAGTGCTAGTGTAAGCTACGAGCAGTACTTC. It is translated as CSASVSYEQYF.

The rearrangement uses TRBV7-2 and TRBJ2-1, with D tentatively TRBD2 (6 bases). In germline, CDR1 is SGHTA, CDR2 FQGNSA. Trimming took off 2 bases at V and 6 bases at J, with 17 bases between the two ends. The CDR3 consists of 16 residues. CDR3 protein: CASSLFYTGAFNEQFF. In DNA, the CDR3 is TGTGCCAGCAGCTTATTCTATACGGGAGCTTTCAATGAGCAGTTCTTC.

The rearrangement links TRBV27 to TRBJ2-1; TRBD2 agrees at 9 bases. The germline CDR1 and CDR2 sequences are MNHEY and SMNVEV (reference sequence). The CDR3 runs 18 residues. V lost 7 bases, J lost 3 bases, and 16 bases stayed unmatched. CDR3 protein: CASTLRYIAGESYNEQFF. DNA for the CDR3: TGTGCCAGCACCTTGAGGTATATAGCGGGGGAAAGCTACAATGAGCAGTTCTTC.

CDR3 in DNA: TGTGCCAGCAGTTACTCTGGGGCAGCAACCTCCTACGAGCAGTACTTC. Encoded protein: CASSYSGAATSYEQYF. This rearrangement joins TRBV6-5 to TRBJ2-7, with a weak D call TRBD1 (5 bases). The germline CDR1 and CDR2 sequences are MNHEY and SVGAGI. Trimming pared 0 bases from V and 0 bases from J, leaving 12 bases between. This CDR3 comprises 16 residues.

The chain is built from TRBV5-6 and TRBJ2-3; D unresolved. Germline CDR1 reads SGHDT; CDR2 reads YYEEEE. V gave up 0 bases and J gave up 4 bases, with 9 bases separating them. This CDR3 spans 14 amino acids. The CDR3 loop reads CASSLGMGSDTQYF. CDR3 DNA: TGTGCCAGCAGCTTGGGAATGGGGTCAGATACGCAGTATTTT.

The V call is TRBV5-1, the J call TRBJ2-1; TRBD2 aligns across 9 bases. The CDR3 spans 15 residues. From germline, CDR1 is SGHRS and CDR2 YFSETQ. Trimming cost V 3 bases and J 4 bases; bases outside gene matches: 5. CDR3 coding DNA: TGCGCCAGCAGCTCCAATAGCGGGAGATACAATGAGCAGTTCTTC. It encodes CASSSNSGRYNEQFF.

The gene calls are TRBV28 and TRBJ2-5, with unresolved D. Germline V gene lookup returns CDR1 MDHEN and CDR2 SYDVKM. This CDR3 contains 13 residues. Trimming removed 6 bases from V and 3 bases from J, with 11 bases in between. The CDR3 here is CASRSYLEETQYF. The CDR3 DNA follows: TGTGCCAGCAGATCGTACCTCGAAGAGACCCAGTACTTC.

V usage is TRBV7-2 and J usage is TRBJ2-1; possibly TRBD1 for D (5 bases). The germline gives CDR1 SGHTA, CDR2 FQGNSA. Trimming cost V 5 bases and J 5 bases, with 22 bases left between them. The length of the CDR3 is 17 residues. The CDR3 coding sequence is TGTGCCAGCAGCCCCTATGGCTGGTTCAGGGATGACAATGAGCAGTTCTTC. This codes for CASSPYGWFRDDNEQFF.

The gene calls are TRBV2 and TRBJ2-3; 8 nucleotides match TRBD2. Trimming removed 6 bases from V and 4 bases from J; junction bases left unmatched: 6. Per germline, CDR1 SNHLY and CDR2 FYNNEI. This CDR3 is built from 14 residues. The CDR3 DNA sequence: TGTGCCAGCAGCGGGACTAGTGAGGCAGATACGCAGTATTTT. Protein sequence: CASSGTSEADTQYF. The full variable domain, in which reference TRBV2 and TRBJ2-3 provide the parts outside the CDR3, is EPEVTQTPSHQVTQMGQEVILRCVPISNHLYFYWYRQILGQKVEFLVSFYNNEISEKSEIFDDQFSVERPDGSNFTLKIRSTKLEDSAMYFCASSGTSEADTQYFGPGTRLTVL.